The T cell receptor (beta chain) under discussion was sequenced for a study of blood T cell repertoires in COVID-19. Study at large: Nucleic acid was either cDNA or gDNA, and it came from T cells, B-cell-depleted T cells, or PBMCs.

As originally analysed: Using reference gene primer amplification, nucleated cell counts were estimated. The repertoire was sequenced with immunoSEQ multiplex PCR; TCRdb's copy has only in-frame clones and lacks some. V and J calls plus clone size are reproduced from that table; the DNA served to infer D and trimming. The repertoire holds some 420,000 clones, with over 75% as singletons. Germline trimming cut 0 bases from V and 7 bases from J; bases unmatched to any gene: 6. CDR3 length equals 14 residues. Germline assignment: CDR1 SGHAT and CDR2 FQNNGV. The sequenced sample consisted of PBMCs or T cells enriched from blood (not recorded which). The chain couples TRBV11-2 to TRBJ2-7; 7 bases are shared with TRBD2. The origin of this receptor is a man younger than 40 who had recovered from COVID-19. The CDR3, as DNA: TGTGCCAGCAGCTTAGAGGCGGGAGCCGGAGAGCAGTACTTC. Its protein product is CASSLEAGAGEQYF.